A single T cell receptor beta chain is shown here with its context. Its antigen is unidentified. The CDR3 loop spans 15 amino acids. CDR1 is SGHRS, CDR2 YFSETQ, per germline. The sample comes from a study of T cells expressing NK-cell markers. TCRdb reworked the 5' RACE reads into one entry per CDR3 protein, no DNA. The sample is made up of about 440,000 distinct CDR3 sequences, and the top ten hold 7.3% of it. Study outcomes and limitations: Of the CD8+ T cells in six or seven donors, roughly 1.0-7.5% belonged to dominant NKG2C+ clonotypes.

The receptor was isolated from a woman aged 18-69 years in good health. The sequenced sample consisted of blood T cells: a sorted CD56 or NKG2C T cell subset, CD4+ or CD8+ T cells, or bulk PBMC T cells (not recorded which). The gene calls are TRBV5-1 and TRBJ2-1; the D call from TCRdb, TRBD2, cannot be confirmed without DNA. The CDR3 here is CASSLWLASINEQFF.